These 30 T cell receptor beta chains were all obtained from the same sample, sequenced in a study of blood T cell repertoires in COVID-19. Profiling relied on immunoSEQ multiplex PCR, and the TCRdb table lists in-frame clones only, not all of them. Of hundreds of thousands of clones listed, about 86% are singletons. Sequencing was performed on peripheral blood. The origin of the receptors is a woman in her fifties or sixties with acute or convalescent COVID-19.

V is TRBV2 and J is TRBJ2-6; D not certain. The CDR3 contains 14 residues. Deletions cut 8 bases from V and 0 bases from J, with 8 bases between. Germline values: CDR1 SNHLY, CDR2 FYNNEI. Here the CDR3 DNA reads TGTGCCAGCGTTGTCAACTCTGGGGCCAACGTCCTGACTTTC. It is translated as CASVVNSGANVLTF.

The chain is built from TRBV27 and TRBJ2-7; perhaps TRBD1 as D (6 bases). Germline CDR1 and CDR2: MNHEY and SMNVEV (reference sequence). Trimming took off 10 bases at V and 3 bases at J, with 22 bases between the two ends. The CDR3 is 15 residues long. This chain's CDR3 is CATRRPAGVNYEQYF. In DNA form, the CDR3 reads TGTGCCACCCGTCGACCGGCAGGGGTAAACTACGAGCAGTACTTC.

This clone was seen a few times. The V gene is TRBV10-3, the J gene TRBJ1-3, with D uncertain. CDR1 and CDR2 (germline): ENHRY, SYGVKD. Trimming pared 8 bases from V and 0 bases from J, leaving 11 bases between. The CDR3 has 14 amino acids. Here the CDR3 reads CAIGRGLSGNTIYF. CDR3 coding DNA: TGTGCCATCGGTAGAGGGCTCTCTGGAAACACCATATATTTT.

V usage is TRBV5-1 and J usage is TRBJ1-1; TRBD1 matches 8 bases. Looked up from germline, CDR1 is SGHRS and CDR2 is YFSETQ. The CDR3 consists of 16 residues. The ends lost 0 bases at V and 8 bases at J; junction bases unmatched: 12. The CDR3 is CASSLVGTGQDPEAFF. CDR3 nucleotide sequence: TGCGCCAGCAGCTTGGTCGGGACGGGACAGGACCCCGAAGCTTTCTTT.

The chain combines TRBV5-4 with TRBJ2-3; D not certain. The CDR3 loop spans 15 amino acids. With 1 base removed from V and 3 bases from J, the gap between germline ends came to 12 bases. Germline assignment: CDR1 SGHNT and CDR2 YYREEE (reference sequence). This CDR3 reads CASSLRSGLTDTQYF. CDR3 sequence (DNA): TGTGCCAGCAGCTTGAGATCGGGTTTAACAGATACGCAGTATTTT.

V gene TRBV6-5 combines with J gene TRBJ1-6, with D unresolved. The CDR3 has 14 amino acids. Germline V gives CDR1 MNHEY, CDR2 SVGAGI. Trimming took off 8 bases at V and 0 bases at J, with 8 bases between the two ends. The CDR3 sequence is CASGWSSYNSPLHF. The CDR3 bases are TGTGCCAGCGGATGGAGCTCCTATAATTCACCCCTCCACTTT.

The chain couples TRBV20-1 to TRBJ2-7; no clear D. The CDR3 is made up of 14 amino acids. Trimming removed 3 bases at V and 1 base at J, with 13 bases between. The germline V gene encodes CDR1 DFQATT and CDR2 SNEGSKA (reference sequence). The CDR3 region has the DNA TGCAGTGCTAGTCCCCGGGTTGGGTCCTACGAGCAGTACTTC. It is translated as CSASPRVGSYEQYF.

The chain joins TRBV27 to TRBJ2-5; no clear D gene. Deletions cut 4 bases from V and 1 base from J, with 10 bases between. The CDR3 extends over 14 amino acids. The germline gives CDR1 MNHEY, CDR2 SMNVEV (reference sequence). CDR3 DNA sequence: TGTGCCAGCAGTTCCGACAACTTCCAAGAGACCCAGTACTTC. Encoded protein: CASSSDNFQETQYF.

This chain joins TRBV6-2 or TRBV6-3 and TRBJ2-4, with D maybe TRBD2 (5 bases). The CDR3 is 16 residues long. Germline lookup yields CDR1 MNHEY and CDR2 SVGEGT. V was clipped by 3 bases and J by 2 bases, with 14 bases between them. For the CDR3, the DNA is TGTGCCAGCAGTTATGCGGCTAGCAGTACCAAAAACATTCAGTACTTC. Protein sequence: CASSYAASSTKNIQYF.

The rearrangement joins TRBV5-1 to TRBJ2-3, with unresolved D. From germline, CDR1 is SGHRS and CDR2 YFSETQ. The CDR3 length is 14 residues. Trimming stripped 1 base from V and 2 bases from J, with 8 bases between. This CDR3 is CASSLRSATDTQYF. DNA of the CDR3: TGCGCCAGCAGCTTGAGGAGCGCCACAGATACGCAGTATTTT.

The chain combines TRBV6-5 with TRBJ2-6; D gene unclear. The CDR3 covers 16 residues. Germline V gene data show CDR1 as MNHEY and CDR2 as SVGAGI. With 1 base removed from V and 4 bases from J, the gap between germline ends came to 11 bases. For the CDR3, the DNA is TGTGCCAGCAGTTACTTGTCAGGTACCGGGGCCAACGTCCTGACTTTC. It yields the protein CASSYLSGTGANVLTF.

The gene calls are TRBV30 and TRBJ1-2, with D possibly matching TRBD1 (6 bases). Trimming took 3 bases from V and 7 from J, leaving 21 bases between them. Per germline, CDR1 GTSNPN and CDR2 SVGIG (reference sequence). The CDR3 consists of 15 residues. The CDR3 loop reads CAWSAQSGVLRGYTF. DNA of the CDR3: TGTGCCTGGAGCGCGCAGTCAGGGGTTCTACGTGGCTACACCTTC.

The rearrangement joins TRBV5-1 to TRBJ1-2, with D uncertain. Germline CDR1 reads SGHRS; CDR2 reads YFSETQ. The CDR3 runs to 14 residues. Deletions cut 2 bases from V and 6 bases from J, with 14 bases between. Here the CDR3 reads CASSFHGQVDGYTF. CDR3 DNA sequence: TGCGCCAGCAGCTTTCATGGTCAGGTCGATGGCTACACCTTC.

This chain joins TRBV3-1 (or the pseudogene TRBV3-2) and TRBJ2-1; possible D gene TRBD2, 5 bases. CDR1 is LGHDT and CDR2 is YNNKEL in the germline V gene (reference sequence). CDR3 size: 14 residues. The V end lost 3 bases, the J end lost 8 bases, and 14 bases lay between the germline ends. In nucleotides, the CDR3 is TGTGCCAGCAGCCAGACGGGAAGTGGCGATGAGCAGTTCTTC. Translating it yields CASSQTGSGDEQFF.

The chain has TRBV19 and TRBJ2-1; D possibly corresponds to TRBD1 (5 bases). The V gene's germline CDR1 is LNHDA and CDR2 SQIVND (reference sequence). The length of the CDR3 is 14 residues. Trimming pared 6 bases from V and 9 bases from J, leaving 18 bases between. The CDR3 DNA is TGTGCCAGTAGAAAGGCAGGGATGATGGGTGAGCAGTTCTTC. It translates to CASRKAGMMGEQFF. The full variable domain, rest sourced from reference TRBV19 and TRBJ2-1, is DGGITQSPKYLFRKEGQNVTLSCEQNLNHDAMYWYRQDPGQGLRLIYYSQIVNDFQKGDIAEGYSVSREKKESFPLTVTSAQKNPTAFYLCASRKAGMMGEQFFGPGTRLTVL.

The chain carries TRBV6-5 and TRBJ2-7; D perhaps matches TRBD2 (6 bases). Trimming cost V 9 bases and J 9 bases, with 21 bases left between them. The CDR3 loop spans 13 amino acids. CDR1 and CDR2 (germline): MNHEY, SVGAGI. The CDR3 is CASTGLSAGGQYF. The CDR3 coding sequence is TGTGCCAGTACGGGACTCTCTGCCGGTGGGCAGTACTTC.

Concerning this clone itself: The same CDR3 can be traced to other DNA sequences in this sample. The chain employs TRBV19 and TRBJ1-5; the match to TRBD1 covers 9 bases. Germline V CDR1 and CDR2: LNHDA, SQIVND (reference sequence). The CDR3 sequence is 13 residues long. The ends lost 8 bases at V and 4 bases at J; junction bases unmatched: 3. Here the CDR3 reads CASRDRENQPQHF. Here the CDR3 DNA reads TGTGCCAGTCGGGACAGGGAGAATCAGCCCCAGCATTTT. Drawing the rest from reference TRBV19 and TRBJ1-5, the complete variable domain is DGGITQSPKYLFRKEGQNVTLSCEQNLNHDAMYWYRQDPGQGLRLIYYSQIVNDFQKGDIAEGYSVSREKKESFPLTVTSAQKNPTAFYLCASRDRENQPQHFGDGTRLSIL.

CDR3 protein: CASNSRQPVRYTF. The CDR3 DNA follows: TGTGCCAGTAACTCCAGACAGCCCGTTCGGTACACCTTC. The rearrangement joins TRBV19 to TRBJ1-2, with D tentatively TRBD1 (5 bases). The CDR3 sequence is 13 residues long. Germline CDR1 is LNHDA and CDR2 is SQIVND (reference sequence). Trimming removed 7 bases at V and 11 bases at J, with 20 bases between.

As to this clone: Other DNA sequences in the sample encode the same CDR3. This chain joins TRBV5-4 and TRBJ2-2, with 14 nucleotides matching TRBD2. Per the germline V gene, CDR1 is SGHNT and CDR2 is YYREEE (reference sequence). V lost 5 bases to trimming and J lost 1 base; unmatched junction nucleotides: 4. The CDR3 spans 17 residues. The CDR3 here is CASRIGLAGGNTGELFF. The CDR3 coding sequence is TGTGCCAGCAGAATAGGACTAGCGGGAGGGAACACCGGGGAGCTGTTTTTT. The complete variable domain, with remaining parts taken from reference TRBV5-4 and TRBJ2-2, reads ETGVTQSPTHLIKTRGQQVTLRCSSQSGHNTVSWYQQALGQGPQFIFQYYREEENGRGNFPPRFSGLQFPNYSSELNVNALELDDSALYLCASRIGLAGGNTGELFFGEGSRLTVL.

This clone is a singleton in its sample. This chain uses TRBV5-1 with TRBJ2-7, with D perhaps TRBD1 (6 bases). Germline V gives CDR1 SGHRS, CDR2 YFSETQ. The CDR3 covers 12 residues. Trimming took 4 bases from V and 2 from J, leaving 7 bases between them. In DNA form, the CDR3 reads TGCGCCAGCAGCCGGGACACCTACGAGCAGTACTTC. Its protein is CASSRDTYEQYF. The full variable domain, rest sourced from reference TRBV5-1 and TRBJ2-7, is KAGVTQTPRYLIKTRGQQVTLSCSPISGHRSVSWYQQTPGQGLQFLFEYFSETQRNKGNFPGRFSGRQFSNSRSEMNVSTLELGDSALYLCASSRDTYEQYFGPGTRLTVT.

The chain has TRBV11-2 and TRBJ2-1, with 11 bases lining up with TRBD2. Germline loops: CDR1 SGHAT, CDR2 FQNNGV. Trimming removed 4 bases from V and 1 base from J; junction bases left unmatched: 6. CDR3 size: 17 residues. The CDR3 bases are TGTGCCAGCAGCTCGACACTAGCGGGGGCTTCCTACAATGAGCAGTTCTTC. It translates to CASSSTLAGASYNEQFF.

Here the CDR3 DNA reads TGCAGCGTTGAGGCCCCTTCCGATACGCAGTATTTT. Protein product: CSVEAPSDTQYF. The chain recombines TRBV29-1 with TRBJ2-3; D ambiguous. V dropped 3 bases and J dropped 6 bases, with 10 bases sitting between them. CDR1 SQVTM and CDR2 ANQGSEA come from the germline V gene. The CDR3 spans 12 residues.

The rearrangement uses TRBV27 and TRBJ2-2; D is uncertain. CDR1 MNHEY and CDR2 SMNVEV come from the germline V gene (reference sequence). This CDR3 spans 16 amino acids. Between the trimmed V and J ends, which lost 5 bases and 1 base, there was a span of 14 bases. CDR3 in amino acids: CASSPPPKQNTGELFF. The CDR3 nucleotides are TGTGCCAGCAGTCCCCCCCCGAAACAGAACACCGGGGAGCTGTTTTTT.

The chain links TRBV19 to TRBJ1-4; possible D gene TRBD1, 5 bases. CDR1 and CDR2 (germline): LNHDA, SQIVND (reference sequence). The CDR3 has 15 residues. The germline V and J ends were trimmed by 1 base and 5 bases, with 11 bases remaining between them. The CDR3 region has the DNA TGTGCCAGTAGTATAGCGGGGGAACCAAATGAAAAACTGTTTTTT. This codes for CASSIAGEPNEKLFF.

To note about this clone: Other nucleotide sequences from this sample produce the same CDR3. This sequence joins TRBV24-1 and TRBJ2-2, with D uncertain. CDR1 is KGHDR, CDR2 SFDVKD, per germline. The length of the CDR3 is 14 residues. V dropped 5 bases and J dropped 0 bases, with 6 bases sitting between them. This chain's CDR3 is CATSGQANTGELFF. For the CDR3, the DNA is TGTGCCACCAGTGGGCAGGCGAACACCGGGGAGCTGTTTTTT.

This chain links TRBV30 with TRBJ1-3, with 7 positions matching TRBD1. This CDR3 contains 15 residues. V shed 5 bases, J shed 4 bases, and the junction held 11 bases outside the gene matches. The germline gives CDR1 GTSNPN, CDR2 SVGIG (reference sequence). The CDR3 DNA sequence: TGTGCCTGGGGGACAGCTGCTCTGGGAGGAAACACCATATATTTT. Amino acids: CAWGTAALGGNTIYF.

The chain carries TRBV29-1 and TRBJ2-5; the D gene is possibly TRBD1 (6 bases). V was trimmed by 7 bases and J by 7 bases, leaving 19 bases between them. The CDR3 consists of 13 residues. CDR1 and CDR2 (germline): SQVTM, ANQGSEA. CDR3 in DNA: TGCAGCGCCCCGTCAGGGGTCGCGGGGACCCAGTACTTC. It specifies CSAPSGVAGTQYF. The complete variable domain, with remaining parts taken from reference TRBV29-1 and TRBJ2-5, reads SAVISQKPSRDICQRGTSLTIQCQVDSQVTMMFWYRQQPGQSLTLIATANQGSEATYESGFVIDKFPISRPNLTFSTLTVSNMSPEDSSIYLCSAPSGVAGTQYFGPGTRLLVL.

This chain connects TRBV24-1 to TRBJ2-3; TRBD2 agrees at 9 bases. Germline assignment: CDR1 KGHDR and CDR2 SFDVKD. With V trimmed by 5 bases and J by 3 bases, 11 bases remained unmatched. CDR3 length: 17 residues. Here the CDR3 DNA reads TGTGCCACCAGTGGATGGGCGGCTAGCGGGGAAACAGATACGCAGTATTTT. Translation gives CATSGWAASGETDTQYF.

This chain connects TRBV5-4 to TRBJ2-7; the match to TRBD1 covers 9 bases. The CDR3 has 14 residues. The V segment lost 4 bases and the J segment 4 bases; nucleotides outside the gene matches: 6. Germline CDR1 reads SGHNT; CDR2 reads YYREEE (reference sequence). CDR3: CASSPPGQGYEQYF. The CDR3 DNA sequence: TGTGCCAGCAGCCCGCCGGGACAGGGTTACGAGCAGTACTTC. The full variable domain, in which reference TRBV5-4 and TRBJ2-7 provide the parts outside the CDR3, is ETGVTQSPTHLIKTRGQQVTLRCSSQSGHNTVSWYQQALGQGPQFIFQYYREEENGRGNFPPRFSGLQFPNYSSELNVNALELDDSALYLCASSPPGQGYEQYFGPGTRLTVT.

The J gene is TRBJ1-6, the V gene TRBV5-6; no definite D call. Per the germline V gene, CDR1 is SGHDT and CDR2 is YYEEEE. The CDR3 spans 14 residues. Trimming pared 3 bases from V and 9 bases from J, leaving 13 bases between. The CDR3, as DNA: TGTGCCAGCAGCTCTGGGTCCGGCGGTTCACCCCTCCACTTT. Its translation: CASSSGSGGSPLHF. The full variable domain, completed using reference TRBV5-6 and TRBJ1-6, is DAGVTQSPTHLIKTRGQQVTLRCSPKSGHDTVSWYQQALGQGPQFIFQYYEEEERQRGNFPDRFSGHQFPNYSSELNVNALLLGDSALYLCASSSGSGGSPLHFGNGTRLTVT.